This T cell receptor (beta chain) was recorded in a study of molecular identifiers for immune sequencing clone quantification. This CDR3 has 14 residues. Per germline, CDR1 SGHAT and CDR2 FQNNGV. TCRdb reprocessed the PCR reads via MiXCR and lists one record per CDR3 protein. Counted here are under 650,000 distinct CDR3 sequences, just under 20% occurring once; the ten biggest clones make up approximately 0.9%. As for this clonotype: This may arise from a read error, as a much more abundant clone is one base away.

Sorting recovered naive CD8 T cells on a CD8+CD4-CCR7+CD45RA+ profile. This sequence was found in a human donor in good health. Some libraries in this study had Jurkat cell RNA spiked in. The sequenced material came from naive CD8+ T cells from blood, with Jurkat cell RNA spiked in. Documented subset: FACS-sorted CD8+CD4-CCR7+CD45RA+ naive T cells. The chain recombines TRBV11-2 with TRBJ1-1, with no clear D. Written as DNA, the CDR3 is TGTGCCGGCAGCTTAGATGGTGTGCTGTCGGTGGCTTTCTTT. This translates into CAGSLDGVLSVAFF. Looking up the rest from reference TRBV11-2 and TRBJ1-1 gives the full variable domain: EAGVAQSPRYKIIEKRQSVAFWCNPISGHATLYWYQQILGQGPKLLIQFQNNGVVDDSQLPKDRFSAERLKGVDSTLKIQPAKLEDSAVYLCAGSLDGVLSVAFFGQGTRLTVV.